Below, 26 T cell receptor beta chains from the same sample are listed, as sequenced in a study of blood T cell repertoires in COVID-19. The repertoire was sequenced with immunoSEQ multiplex PCR; TCRdb's copy has only in-frame clones and lacks some. The table lists 55,000 to 90,000 clones, 80% to 95% of them singletons. The specimen sequenced was peripheral blood. These receptors came from a human donor with active COVID-19. The donor label of this sample is uncertain.

This clone was picked up a small number of times. The V and J genes are TRBV28 and TRBJ1-5, with TRBD1 matching over 9 bases. Germline assignment: CDR1 MDHEN and CDR2 SYDVKM. The J segment lost 7 bases and the V segment lost 5 bases, leaving 9 bases of the junction unmatched. The CDR3 contains 15 residues. The CDR3: CASSPEQGAVQPQHF. The CDR3 region has the DNA TGTGCCAGCAGTCCGGAACAGGGGGCGGTACAGCCCCAGCATTTT.

The CDR3 DNA reads TGTGCCAGCAGTCCGGACAGGGGGGCAGATACGCAGTATTTT. This encodes CASSPDRGADTQYF. The V call is TRBV7-3, the J call TRBJ2-3; TRBD1 aligns across 10 bases. This CDR3 has 14 amino acids. Trimming cost V 6 bases and J 4 bases; bases outside gene matches: 4. Germline V gene data show CDR1 as SGHTA and CDR2 as FQGTGA.

This clone appeared once. The chain joins TRBV6-2 or TRBV6-3 to TRBJ2-7, with 7 bases fitting TRBD2. The length of the CDR3 is 15 residues. Germline CDR1 MNHEY, CDR2 SVGEGT. With V trimmed by 6 bases and J by 7 bases, 15 bases remained unmatched. The CDR3: CASSLGGRPYMEQYF. For the CDR3, the DNA is TGTGCCAGCAGCCTGGGGGGGAGGCCTTATATGGAGCAGTACTTC.

CDR3 bases: TGTGCCAGCTCACCACCGGCTAGTATCTTTTACGAGCAGTACTTC. This encodes CASSPPASIFYEQYF. The chain has TRBV18 and TRBJ2-7; D remains ambiguous. Germline lookup yields CDR1 KGHSH and CDR2 LQKENI. V lost 0 bases, J lost 4 bases, and 13 bases lay in between. The CDR3 consists of 15 residues.

The chain uses TRBV10-3 and TRBJ2-7; 13 positions match TRBD2. J lost 2 bases, V lost 2 bases, and 3 bases had no gene match. This CDR3 contains 16 residues. Germline V gene sequence: CDR1 ENHRY, CDR2 SYGVKD. This CDR3 is CAISEPGTSGTYEQYF. The CDR3 region has the DNA TGTGCCATCAGTGAGCCCGGGACTAGCGGGACCTACGAGCAGTACTTC.

The CDR3 DNA reads as TGTGCCAGCTCATCGCTAGCGCCTTACAATGAGCAGTTCTTC. As protein: CASSSLAPYNEQFF. This chain joins TRBV18 and TRBJ2-1; maybe TRBD2 (6 bases). CDR3 size: 14 residues. Trimming pared 5 bases from V and 4 bases from J, leaving 12 bases between. Germline CDR1 reads KGHSH; CDR2 reads LQKENI.

The chain joins TRBV5-4 to TRBJ2-5; 9 bases match TRBD1. CDR3 length equals 15 residues. With V trimmed by 2 bases and J by 7 bases, 9 bases remained unmatched. CDR1 is SGHNT and CDR2 is YYREEE in the germline V gene (reference sequence). The CDR3 DNA reads TGTGCCAGCAGCTTCCGGGACAGGGAATTGGGGACCCAGTACTTC. Amino acids: CASSFRDRELGTQYF.

This clone was recorded only once. CDR3 sequence (DNA): TGTGCCAGTAGTGCCCTAGGCGACGAGCAGTACTTC. As protein: CASSALGDEQYF. This chain joins TRBV19 and TRBJ2-7, with D hard to call. The V gene lost 5 bases and the J gene lost 5 bases, with 10 bases spanning the gap. The CDR3 is 12 amino acids. Germline CDR1 is LNHDA and CDR2 is SQIVND (reference sequence).

V usage is TRBV4-1 and J usage is TRBJ1-5; TRBD1 is a possible D gene (5 bases). The CDR3 runs 14 residues. Trimming took off 2 bases at V and 5 bases at J, with 10 bases between the two ends. Looked up from germline, CDR1 is MGHRA and CDR2 is YSYEKL. In DNA, the CDR3 is TGCGCCAGCAGCCAAATCGGGGGGGATCAGCCCCAGCATTTT. It codes for CASSQIGGDQPQHF.

The rearrangement uses TRBV4-3 and TRBJ2-1; D is ambiguous. CDR1 and CDR2 (germline): LGHNA, YSLEER. The CDR3 totals 14 residues. V was clipped by 4 bases and J by 8 bases, with 15 bases between them. The CDR3 region is CASSPERHLDEQFF. Here the CDR3 DNA reads TGCGCCAGCAGCCCCGAGCGTCATCTCGATGAGCAGTTCTTC.

The J gene is TRBJ1-1, the V gene TRBV28; maybe TRBD1 (6 bases). The germline V and J ends were trimmed by 5 bases and 5 bases, with 15 bases remaining between them. CDR1 MDHEN and CDR2 SYDVKM come from the germline V gene. The CDR3 totals 14 residues. For the CDR3, the DNA is TGTGCCAGCAGTACCGGGACATACGGGACTGAAGCTTTCTTT. It codes for CASSTGTYGTEAFF.

The chain has TRBV6-5 and TRBJ1-1; D is perhaps TRBD1 (5 bases). CDR1 MNHEY and CDR2 SVGAGI come from the germline V gene. This CDR3 region has 15 residues. The ends were cut back, 3 bases at V and 6 bases at J, with 17 bases in the middle. The CDR3 region is CASSYSLGLESEAFF. The CDR3 DNA sequence: TGTGCCAGCAGTTATAGTCTGGGGCTGGAGTCTGAAGCTTTCTTT.

In this sample, this clone turned up a few times. This chain connects TRBV5-4 to TRBJ1-4; D is unclear. The CDR3 runs to 11 residues. V lost 2 bases, J lost 7 bases, and 3 bases lay in between. Germline values: CDR1 SGHNT, CDR2 YYREEE (reference sequence). CDR3 protein: CASSFGEKLFF. In DNA, the CDR3 is TGTGCCAGCAGCTTCGGTGAAAAACTGTTTTTT.

The rearrangement joins TRBV6-6 to TRBJ1-1; a weak D match, TRBD1 (6 bases). Germline-derived CDR1 and CDR2 are MNHNY and SVGAGI (reference sequence). With 5 bases removed from V and 11 bases from J, the gap between germline ends came to 21 bases. CDR3 size: 14 residues. The CDR3: CASSKLQGTGGAFF. The CDR3 DNA sequence: TGTGCCAGCAGTAAACTCCAGGGGACCGGGGGGGCTTTCTTT.

There are a few counts of this clone. The chain joins TRBV2 to TRBJ1-1; possibly TRBD1 for D (6 bases). This CDR3 has 14 residues. Germline loops: CDR1 SNHLY, CDR2 FYNNEI. Deletions cut 3 bases from V and 3 bases from J, with 11 bases between. CDR3 loop: CASSETGYYTEAFF. The CDR3 DNA is TGTGCCAGCAGTGAGACAGGCTATTACACTGAAGCTTTCTTT.

This chain links TRBV5-4 with TRBJ1-2; the match to TRBD1 covers 7 bases. CDR1 and CDR2 (germline): SGHNT, YYREEE (reference sequence). CDR3 length: 16 amino acids. Trimming cost V 2 bases and J 0 bases; bases outside gene matches: 7. CDR3 sequence (DNA): TGTGCCAGCAGCTTACCCCGGGGACAGCCTAACTATGGCTACACCTTC. Translating it yields CASSLPRGQPNYGYTF.

The rearrangement links TRBV28 to TRBJ1-5, with D possibly matching TRBD1 (6 bases). Germline CDR1 is MDHEN and CDR2 is SYDVKM. This CDR3 region has 14 residues. Trimming took 5 bases from V and 4 from J, leaving 12 bases between them. In nucleotides, the CDR3 is TGTGCCAGCAGTAATGGGGGCCTGAATCAGCCCCAGCATTTT. It specifies CASSNGGLNQPQHF. Complete variable domain (other parts from reference TRBV28 and TRBJ1-5): DVKVTQSSRYLVKRTGEKVFLECVQDMDHENMFWYRQDPGLGLRLIYFSYDVKMKEKGDIPEGYSVSREKKERFSLILESASTNQTSMYLCASSNGGLNQPQHFGDGTRLSIL.

The rearrangement joins TRBV28 to TRBJ2-6, with D uncertain. The germline V gene has CDR1 MDHEN and CDR2 SYDVKM. This CDR3 has 17 residues. With 3 bases removed from V and 0 bases from J, the gap between germline ends came to 12 bases. This CDR3 reads CASSLGRTSSGANVLTF. CDR3 nucleotides: TGTGCCAGCAGTTTGGGCAGAACCAGCTCTGGGGCCAACGTCCTGACTTTC. Full variable domain (rest looked up from reference TRBV28 and TRBJ2-6): DVKVTQSSRYLVKRTGEKVFLECVQDMDHENMFWYRQDPGLGLRLIYFSYDVKMKEKGDIPEGYSVSREKKERFSLILESASTNQTSMYLCASSLGRTSSGANVLTFGAGSRLTVL.

CDR3 region: CASSPRGGGTQETQYF. DNA for the CDR3: TGTGCCAGCAGCCCCCGAGGGGGCGGTACCCAAGAGACCCAGTACTTC. This chain uses TRBV7-9 with TRBJ2-5; 7 nucleotides agree with TRBD1. The ends lost 5 bases at V and 1 base at J; junction bases unmatched: 10. The length of the CDR3 is 16 residues. Per germline, CDR1 SEHNR and CDR2 FQNEAQ (reference sequence). The full variable domain, its missing parts supplied by reference TRBV7-9 and TRBJ2-5, is DTGVSQNPRHKITKRGQNVTFRCDPISEHNRLYWYRQTLGQGPEFLTYFQNEAQLEKSRLLSDRFSAERPKGSFSTLEIQRTEQGDSAMYLCASSPRGGGTQETQYFGPGTRLLVL.

V is TRBV28 and J is TRBJ2-5; 9 bases line up with TRBD2. The CDR3 spans 16 residues. V shed 4 bases, J shed 5 bases, and the junction held 11 bases outside the gene matches. The germline V gene has CDR1 MDHEN and CDR2 SYDVKM. The CDR3 DNA is TGTGCCAGCAGTTCGCGACTAGCGGCTAGGGGGGAGACCCAGTACTTC. Translating gives CASSSRLAARGETQYF.

This clone appeared a single time. This chain uses TRBV11-3 with TRBJ2-5; 14 positions match TRBD2. Germline assignment: CDR1 SGHNT and CDR2 YENEEA. V lost 3 bases and J lost 6; bases outside the gene matches: 18. The CDR3 is 20 amino acids. The CDR3, as DNA: TGTGCCAGCAGCTTCGGACCGGAACAGGGACTAGCGGGAGATAGGAAGACCCAGTACTTC. It codes for CASSFGPEQGLAGDRKTQYF.

The CDR3 protein is CASSPGGGTTEAFF. Written as DNA, the CDR3 is TGTGCCAGCTCACCGGGCGGGGGCACGACTGAAGCTTTCTTT. V gene TRBV18 combines with J gene TRBJ1-1, with D possibly being TRBD1 (6 bases). CDR3 size: 14 residues. CDR1 and CDR2 (germline): KGHSH, LQKENI. Trimming stripped 3 bases from V and 5 bases from J, with 13 bases between.

The chain employs TRBV19 and TRBJ2-2, with a tentative D call TRBD1 (6 bases). V lost 2 bases and J lost 0, with 13 bases in between. CDR3 size: 17 residues. Germline values: CDR1 LNHDA, CDR2 SQIVND (reference sequence). The CDR3: CASSISGHSANTGELFF. The CDR3 region has the DNA TGTGCCAGTAGTATATCGGGACACTCAGCGAACACCGGGGAGCTGTTTTTT.

V gene TRBV9 combines with J gene TRBJ2-2, with 10 nucleotides matching TRBD2. Germline CDR1 SGDLS, CDR2 YYNGEE. The trim removed 4 bases at V and 6 bases at J, leaving 6 bases unmatched. The CDR3 is made up of 15 amino acids. The DNA of the CDR3 is TGTGCCAGCAGCCTCGGGACTAGCGTTGCCGGGGAGCTGTTTTTT. Amino acid sequence: CASSLGTSVAGELFF.

The chain joins TRBV11-3 to TRBJ2-7; 8 bases match TRBD1. Losses at the gene ends were 1 base for V and 1 base for J; bases not matched to a gene: 3. The CDR3 length is 15 residues. Germline loops: CDR1 SGHNT, CDR2 YENEEA. CDR3 coding DNA: TGTGCCAGCAGCTTAGGGACAGGGTTATCCTACGAGCAGTACTTC. This gives the protein CASSLGTGLSYEQYF.

The V call is TRBV4-3, the J call TRBJ1-2; D ambiguous. The CDR3 length is 16 residues. Germline CDR1 LGHNA, CDR2 YSLEER. V shed 0 bases and J shed 4 bases, with 15 bases lying between them. In DNA form, the CDR3 reads TGCGCCAGCAGCCAAGATTCGGGGTCTACGGCCTATGGCTACACCTTC. It translates to CASSQDSGSTAYGYTF.